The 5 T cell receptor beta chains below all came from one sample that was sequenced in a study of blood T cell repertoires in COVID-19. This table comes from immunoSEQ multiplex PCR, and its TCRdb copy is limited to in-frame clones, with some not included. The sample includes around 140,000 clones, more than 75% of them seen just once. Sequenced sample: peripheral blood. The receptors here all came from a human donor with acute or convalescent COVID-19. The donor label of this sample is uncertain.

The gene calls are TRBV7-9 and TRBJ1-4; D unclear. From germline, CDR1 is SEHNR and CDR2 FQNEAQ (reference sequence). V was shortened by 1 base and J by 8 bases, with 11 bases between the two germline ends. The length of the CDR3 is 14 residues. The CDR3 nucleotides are TGTGCCAGCAGCTTAGAATCGGTGAGGGAAAAACTGTTTTTT. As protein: CASSLESVREKLFF.

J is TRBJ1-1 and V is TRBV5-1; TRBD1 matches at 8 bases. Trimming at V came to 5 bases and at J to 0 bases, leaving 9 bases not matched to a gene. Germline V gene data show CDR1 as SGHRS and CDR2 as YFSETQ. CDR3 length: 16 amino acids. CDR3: CASRSGTGDMNTEAFF. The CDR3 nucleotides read TGCGCCAGCAGGAGCGGGACAGGCGACATGAACACTGAAGCTTTCTTT.

CDR3 in amino acids: CASSTTSGGRDTQYF. The CDR3 nucleotides are TGTGCCAGTAGTACAACTAGCGGGGGCAGGGATACGCAGTATTTT. The chain employs TRBV19 and TRBJ2-3; 11 nucleotides agree with TRBD2. The CDR3 extends over 15 amino acids. V lost 4 bases to trimming and J lost 6 bases; unmatched junction nucleotides: 6. CDR1 is LNHDA, CDR2 SQIVND, per germline (reference sequence).

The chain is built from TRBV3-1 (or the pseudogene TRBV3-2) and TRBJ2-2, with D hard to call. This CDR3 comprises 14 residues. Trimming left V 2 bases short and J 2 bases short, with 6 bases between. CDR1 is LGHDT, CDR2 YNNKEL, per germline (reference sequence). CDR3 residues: CASSQQFNTGELFF. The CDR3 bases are TGTGCCAGCAGCCAACAATTCAACACCGGGGAGCTGTTTTTT.

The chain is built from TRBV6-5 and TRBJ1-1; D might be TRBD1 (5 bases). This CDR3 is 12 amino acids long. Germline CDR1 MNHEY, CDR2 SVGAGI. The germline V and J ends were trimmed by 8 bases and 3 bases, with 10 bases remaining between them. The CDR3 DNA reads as TGTGCCAGCTCCCGGGGGGACACTGAAGCTTTCTTT. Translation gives CASSRGDTEAFF.